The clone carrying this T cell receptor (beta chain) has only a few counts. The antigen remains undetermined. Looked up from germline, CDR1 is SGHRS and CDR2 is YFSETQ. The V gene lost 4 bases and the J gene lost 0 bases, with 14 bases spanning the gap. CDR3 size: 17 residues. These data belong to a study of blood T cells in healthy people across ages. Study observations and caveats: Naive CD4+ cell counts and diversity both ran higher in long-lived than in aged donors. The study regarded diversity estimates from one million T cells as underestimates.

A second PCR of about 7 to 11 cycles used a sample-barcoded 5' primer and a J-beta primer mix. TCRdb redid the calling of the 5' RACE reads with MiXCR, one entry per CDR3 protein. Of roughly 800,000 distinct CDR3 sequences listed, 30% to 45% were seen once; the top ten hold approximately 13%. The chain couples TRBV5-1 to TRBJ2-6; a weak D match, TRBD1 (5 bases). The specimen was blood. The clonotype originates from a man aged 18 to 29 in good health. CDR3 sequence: CASSPGPTDSGANVLTF. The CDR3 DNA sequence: TGCGCCAGCAGCCCGGGTCCGACAGACTCTGGGGCCAACGTCCTGACTTTC.